This passage covers 6 T cell receptor beta chains from one sample sequenced in a study of blood T cell repertoires in COVID-19. TCRdb keeps only in-frame clones here, not all; method: immunoSEQ multiplex PCR. The table includes 55,000 to 65,000 clones, roughly 74% detected once. The source material was peripheral blood. These receptors were collected from a human donor in a cohort sampled during active COVID-19.

The V and J genes are TRBV27 and TRBJ1-5, with 11 nucleotides matching TRBD1. Germline V CDR1 and CDR2: MNHEY, SMNVEV (reference sequence). CDR3 length: 15 amino acids. Trimming at V came to 5 bases and at J to 6 bases, leaving 6 bases not matched to a gene. The CDR3 nucleotides read TGTGCCAGCAGTGGGGGACAGGGGGAATTTCAGCCCCAGCATTTT. Translated, it gives CASSGGQGEFQPQHF.

The chain links TRBV30 to TRBJ2-3; TRBD1 matches 7 bases. V lost 3 bases, J lost 5 bases, and 8 bases stayed unmatched. Germline loops: CDR1 GTSNPN, CDR2 SVGIG (reference sequence). The CDR3 length is 14 residues. The CDR3 protein is CAWRQGFTGDTQYF. The DNA for the CDR3 is TGTGCCTGGAGACAGGGGTTCACGGGAGATACGCAGTATTTT.

J is TRBJ1-3 and V is TRBV12-5; D is possibly TRBD1 (6 bases). V was cut by 7 bases and J by 1 base, with 11 bases left in between. This CDR3 has 14 amino acids. Germline CDR1 reads LGHNT; CDR2 reads FRNRAP. CDR3 loop: CASAQGLSGNTIYF. The CDR3, as DNA: TGTGCTAGTGCTCAGGGGCTTTCTGGAAACACCATATATTTT.

The V and J genes are TRBV7-2 and TRBJ2-2; tentative D call: TRBD2 (6 bases). The CDR3 totals 12 residues. With 6 bases removed from V and 10 bases from J, the gap between germline ends came to 12 bases. Germline assignment: CDR1 SGHTA and CDR2 FQGNSA. CDR3 residues: CASRKGGEELFF. For the CDR3, the DNA is TGTGCCAGCAGGAAGGGCGGGGAGGAGCTGTTTTTT.

This chain uses TRBV7-3 with TRBJ2-3; 7 bases agree with TRBD2. CDR3 size: 14 residues. Trimming took 3 bases from V and 3 from J; bases not matched to a gene: 3. Germline V gene sequence: CDR1 SGHTA, CDR2 FQGTGA. CDR3 sequence: CASSLGGRTDTQYF. DNA for the CDR3: TGTGCCAGCAGCTTGGGAGGGCGGACAGATACGCAGTATTTT.

The V call is TRBV2, the J call TRBJ1-3; 8 bases are a match to TRBD1. The J segment lost 1 base and the V segment lost 5 bases, leaving 7 bases of the junction unmatched. The germline CDR1 and CDR2 sequences are SNHLY and FYNNEI. The CDR3 contains 16 residues. The DNA for the CDR3 is TGTGCCAGCAGTCGCGACAGGGGTCATTCTGGAAACACCATATATTTT. Translating gives CASSRDRGHSGNTIYF.